This entry describes one T cell receptor beta chain. Its antigen is unidentified. In the PCR, 60 Vbeta and 13 Jbeta primers were used. The protocol was immunoSEQ multiplex PCR, while the TCRdb copy is restricted to in-frame clones and leaves out a portion. The repertoire includes 200,000 to 250,000 clones, roughly 75% of them detected once, and under 2% sits in the top ten. With V trimmed by 5 bases and J by 12 bases, 12 bases remained unmatched. The CDR3 has 14 residues. Per germline, CDR1 MNHEY and CDR2 SMNVEV (reference sequence). These data originate in a study of cytomegalovirus exposure and HLA in healthy donors. Study results and caveats: It was only CMV serostatus that was available as immune exposure information. As a later analysis showed, a missense DCLRE1C variant was linked to trimming of TCR beta V- and J-genes. As was reported, the HLA-A and HLA-B alleles of most subjects were accurately predicted from TCR beta sequences. An assumption of roughly uniform sequencing depth across donors underlay the presence/absence analyses.

The sequence came from a woman in her 30s in good health and CMV-seronegative. Input material: PBMCs. The chain uses TRBV27 and TRBJ2-1; 8 nucleotides agree with TRBD1. CDR3 in amino acids: CASSPGQGQRAQFF. The CDR3 region has the DNA TGTGCCAGCAGTCCCGGACAGGGTCAACGAGCGCAGTTCTTC.